The present T cell receptor beta chain was sequenced within a study of T cells in Graves' hyperthyroidism and ophthalmopathy. Template material for amplifying TCR beta CDR3 regions consisted of RNA transcripts. RT-PCR in the first round (using the HTBI primer set) targeted the TCR CDR3. One entry per CDR3 protein results from TCRdb running MiXCR on the multiplex PCR reads. The table shows hundreds of thousands of distinct CDR3 sequences, with roughly 40% occurring only once. General study findings and limits: Separating ophthalmopathy from stable hyperthyroidism was achieved by a 13 V-J model.

Germline CDR1 is ENHRY and CDR2 is SYGVKD. Trimming stripped 9 bases from V and 0 bases from J, with 24 bases between. The CDR3 spans 18 residues. The sample holds many counts of this clonotype. As yet, its antigen is unknown. The sample taken for sequencing was blood. The sequence derives from a man between 18 and 35 years old with Graves' hyperthyroidism. The chain joins TRBV10-3 to TRBJ1-3; D is ambiguous. The CDR3 coding sequence is TGTGCCATGGCGCAGGATCTTGTGTTCGGAAACTCTGGAAACACCATATATTTT. This codes for CAMAQDLVFGNSGNTIYF.